This T cell receptor beta chain appears in the sequencing data of a study of identical twins. Using its own MiXCR run on the 5' RACE reads, TCRdb lists one record per CDR3 protein. The sample yields over 600,000 distinct CDR3 sequences, approximately 21% seen once. This same sample was also part of a study on T cells expressing NK-cell markers. That report adds: Obtained from sorted CD3+CD56+NKG2C+, CD3+CD56+NKG2C- and CD3+CD56-NKG2C+ T cells were the TCR beta repertoires.

This TCR was sampled from a woman aged 18 to 35 in good health. The sample comprised PBMCs.

In DNA form, the CDR3 reads TGCAGTGCGTTAACAGGGATGAACACCGGGGAGCTGTTTTTT. Translation gives CSALTGMNTGELFF. The chain couples TRBV20-1 to TRBJ2-2; D possibly corresponds to TRBD1 (6 bases). Per the germline V gene, CDR1 is DFQATT and CDR2 is SNEGSKA (reference sequence). Trimming shortened V by 6 bases and J by 1 base, and 12 bases separated the two germline ends. CDR3 length equals 14 residues.